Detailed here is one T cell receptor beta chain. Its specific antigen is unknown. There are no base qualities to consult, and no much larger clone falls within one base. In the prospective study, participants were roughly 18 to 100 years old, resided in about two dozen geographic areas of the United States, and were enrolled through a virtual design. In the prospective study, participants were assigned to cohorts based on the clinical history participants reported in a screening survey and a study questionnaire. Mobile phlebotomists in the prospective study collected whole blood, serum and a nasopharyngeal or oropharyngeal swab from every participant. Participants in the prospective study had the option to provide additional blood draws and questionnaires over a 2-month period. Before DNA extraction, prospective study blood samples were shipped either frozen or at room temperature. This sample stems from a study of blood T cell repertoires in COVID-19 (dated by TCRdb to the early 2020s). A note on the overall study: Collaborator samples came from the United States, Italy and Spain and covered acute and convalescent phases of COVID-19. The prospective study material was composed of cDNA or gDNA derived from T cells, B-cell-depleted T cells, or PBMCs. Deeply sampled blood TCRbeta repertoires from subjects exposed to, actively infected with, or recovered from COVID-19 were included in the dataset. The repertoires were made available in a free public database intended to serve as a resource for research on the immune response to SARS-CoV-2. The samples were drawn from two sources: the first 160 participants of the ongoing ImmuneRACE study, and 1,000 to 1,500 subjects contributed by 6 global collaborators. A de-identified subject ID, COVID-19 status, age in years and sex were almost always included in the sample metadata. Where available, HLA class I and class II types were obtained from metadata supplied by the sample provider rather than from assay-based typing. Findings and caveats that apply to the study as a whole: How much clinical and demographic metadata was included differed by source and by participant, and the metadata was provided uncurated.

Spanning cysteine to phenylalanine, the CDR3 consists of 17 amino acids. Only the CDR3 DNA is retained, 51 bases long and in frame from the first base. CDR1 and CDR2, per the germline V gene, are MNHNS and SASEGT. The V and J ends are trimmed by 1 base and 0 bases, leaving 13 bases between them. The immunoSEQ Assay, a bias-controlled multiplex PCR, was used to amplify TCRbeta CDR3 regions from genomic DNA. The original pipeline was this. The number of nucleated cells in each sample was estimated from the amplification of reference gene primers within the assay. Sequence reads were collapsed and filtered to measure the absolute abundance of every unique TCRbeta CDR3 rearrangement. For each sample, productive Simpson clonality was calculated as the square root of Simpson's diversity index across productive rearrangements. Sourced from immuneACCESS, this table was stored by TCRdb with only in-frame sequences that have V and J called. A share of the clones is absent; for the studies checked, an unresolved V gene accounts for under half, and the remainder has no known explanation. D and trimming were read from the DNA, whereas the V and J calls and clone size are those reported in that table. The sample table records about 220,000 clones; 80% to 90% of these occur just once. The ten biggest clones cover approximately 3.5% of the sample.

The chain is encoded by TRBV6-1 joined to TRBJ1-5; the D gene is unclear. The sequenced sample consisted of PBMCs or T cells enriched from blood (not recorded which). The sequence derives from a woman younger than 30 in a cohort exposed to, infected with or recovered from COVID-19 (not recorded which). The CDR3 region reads CASSEVPAALSNQPQHF. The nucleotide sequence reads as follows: TGTGCCAGCAGTGAAGTTCCTGCGGCACTTAGCAATCAGCCCCAGCATTTT.